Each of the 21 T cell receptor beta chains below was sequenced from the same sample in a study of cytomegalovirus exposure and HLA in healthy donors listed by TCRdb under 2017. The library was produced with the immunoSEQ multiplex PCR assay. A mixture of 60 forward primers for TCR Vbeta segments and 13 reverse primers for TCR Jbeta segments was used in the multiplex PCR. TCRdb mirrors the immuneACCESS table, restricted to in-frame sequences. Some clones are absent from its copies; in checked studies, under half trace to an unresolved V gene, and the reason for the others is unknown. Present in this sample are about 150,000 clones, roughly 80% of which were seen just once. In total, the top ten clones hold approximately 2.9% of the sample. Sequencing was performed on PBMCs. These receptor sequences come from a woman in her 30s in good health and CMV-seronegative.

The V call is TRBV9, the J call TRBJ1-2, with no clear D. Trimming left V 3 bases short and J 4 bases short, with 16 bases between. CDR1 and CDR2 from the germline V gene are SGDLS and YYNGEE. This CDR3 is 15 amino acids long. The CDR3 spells CASSGPTKSSYGYTF. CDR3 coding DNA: TGTGCCAGCAGCGGTCCCACGAAGTCGAGCTATGGCTACACCTTC.

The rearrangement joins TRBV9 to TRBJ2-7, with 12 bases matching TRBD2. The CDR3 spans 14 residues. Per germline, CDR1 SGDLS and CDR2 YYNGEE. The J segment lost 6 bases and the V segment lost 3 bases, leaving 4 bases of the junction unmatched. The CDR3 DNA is TGTGCCAGCAGCGGGACTAGCGGGAACAGCGAGCAGTACTTC. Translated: CASSGTSGNSEQYF.

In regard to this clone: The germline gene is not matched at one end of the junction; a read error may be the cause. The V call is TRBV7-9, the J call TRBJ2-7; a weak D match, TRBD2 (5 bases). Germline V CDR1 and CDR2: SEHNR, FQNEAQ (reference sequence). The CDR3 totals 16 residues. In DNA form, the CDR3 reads TGTTCCAGCAGCTTAGTGTATTCCGGGGTATCCTACGAGCAGTACTTC. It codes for CSSSLVYSGVSYEQYF.

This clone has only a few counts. CDR3 protein: CASSGPSGAYEQYF. In DNA form, the CDR3 reads TGTGCCAGCAGTGGACCTAGCGGGGCCTACGAGCAGTACTTC. The rearrangement uses TRBV2 and TRBJ2-7; 9 bases agree with TRBD2. With V trimmed by 4 bases and J by 2 bases, 3 bases remained unmatched. There are 14 residues in the CDR3. CDR1 is SNHLY and CDR2 is FYNNEI in the germline V gene.

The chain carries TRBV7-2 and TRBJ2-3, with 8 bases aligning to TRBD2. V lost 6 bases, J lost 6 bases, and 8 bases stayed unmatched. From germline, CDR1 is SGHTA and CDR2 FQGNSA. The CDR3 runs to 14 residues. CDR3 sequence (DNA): TGTGCCAGCAGATCAAGCGGGGGTATCGATACGCAGTATTTT. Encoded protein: CASRSSGGIDTQYF.

The CDR3 DNA follows: TGTGCCAGCAGCCCCGGGACAGGGCGCCACAATGAGCAGTTCTTC. Protein: CASSPGTGRHNEQFF. The chain carries TRBV7-7 and TRBJ2-1, with 9 bases lining up with TRBD1. Germline V CDR1 and CDR2: SSHAT, FNYEAQ (reference sequence). The CDR3 runs 15 residues. Losses at the gene ends were 5 bases for V and 5 bases for J; bases not matched to a gene: 7.

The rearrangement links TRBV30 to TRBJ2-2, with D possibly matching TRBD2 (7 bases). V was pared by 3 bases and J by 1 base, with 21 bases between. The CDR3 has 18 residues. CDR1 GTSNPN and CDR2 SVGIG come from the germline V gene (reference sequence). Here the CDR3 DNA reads TGTGCCTGGAGCGGGGGGCTGGGGTTAGCGGAGAACACCGGGGAGCTGTTTTTT. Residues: CAWSGGLGLAENTGELFF. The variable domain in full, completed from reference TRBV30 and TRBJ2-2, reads SQTIHQWPATLVQPVGSPLSLECTVEGTSNPNLYWYRQAAGRGLQLLFYSVGIGQISSEVPQNLSASRPQDRQFILSSKKLLLSDSGFYLCAWSGGLGLAENTGELFFGEGSRLTVL.

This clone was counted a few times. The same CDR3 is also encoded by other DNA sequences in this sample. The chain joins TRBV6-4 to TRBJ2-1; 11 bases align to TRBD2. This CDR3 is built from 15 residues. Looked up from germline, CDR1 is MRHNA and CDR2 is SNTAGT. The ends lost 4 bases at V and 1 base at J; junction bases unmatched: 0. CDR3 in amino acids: CASSASGGSYNEQFF. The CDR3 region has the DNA TGTGCCAGCAGTGCTAGCGGGGGGTCCTACAATGAGCAGTTCTTC.

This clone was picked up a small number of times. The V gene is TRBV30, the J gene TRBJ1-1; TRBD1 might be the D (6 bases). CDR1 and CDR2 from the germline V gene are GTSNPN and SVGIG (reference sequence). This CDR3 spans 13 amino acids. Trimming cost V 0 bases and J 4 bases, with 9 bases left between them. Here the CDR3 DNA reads TGTGCCTGGAGTGTAAGGGGGACCACTGAAGCTTTCTTT. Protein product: CAWSVRGTTEAFF. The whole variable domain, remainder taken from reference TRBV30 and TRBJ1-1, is SQTIHQWPATLVQPVGSPLSLECTVEGTSNPNLYWYRQAAGRGLQLLFYSVGIGQISSEVPQNLSASRPQDRQFILSSKKLLLSDSGFYLCAWSVRGTTEAFFGQGTRLTVV.

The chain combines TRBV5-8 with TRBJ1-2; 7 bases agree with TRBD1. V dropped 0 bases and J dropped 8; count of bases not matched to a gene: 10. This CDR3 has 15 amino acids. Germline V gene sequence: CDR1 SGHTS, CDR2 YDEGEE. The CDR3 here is CASSLDGTDLSGYTF. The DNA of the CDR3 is TGTGCCAGCAGCTTGGATGGGACAGACCTTAGCGGCTACACCTTC.

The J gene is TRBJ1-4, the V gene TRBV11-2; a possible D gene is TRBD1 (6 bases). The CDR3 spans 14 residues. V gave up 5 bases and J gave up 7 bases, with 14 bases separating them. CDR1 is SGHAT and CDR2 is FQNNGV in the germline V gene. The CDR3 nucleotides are TGTGCCAGCAGCCCGACCAGGGGCGGTGAAAAACTGTTTTTT. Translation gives CASSPTRGGEKLFF.

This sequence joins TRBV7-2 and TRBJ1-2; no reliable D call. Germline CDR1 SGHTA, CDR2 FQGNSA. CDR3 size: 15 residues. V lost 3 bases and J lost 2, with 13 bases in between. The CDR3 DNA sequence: TGTGCCAGCAGCTTTGTCGAGCGCTCGAACTATGGCTACACCTTC. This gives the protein CASSFVERSNYGYTF.

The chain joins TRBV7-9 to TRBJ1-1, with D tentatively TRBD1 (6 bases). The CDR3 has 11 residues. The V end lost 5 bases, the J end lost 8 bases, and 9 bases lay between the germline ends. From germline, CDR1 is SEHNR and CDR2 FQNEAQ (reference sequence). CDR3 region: CASSRTAEAFF. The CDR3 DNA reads TGTGCCAGCAGCCGGACAGCAGAAGCTTTCTTT.

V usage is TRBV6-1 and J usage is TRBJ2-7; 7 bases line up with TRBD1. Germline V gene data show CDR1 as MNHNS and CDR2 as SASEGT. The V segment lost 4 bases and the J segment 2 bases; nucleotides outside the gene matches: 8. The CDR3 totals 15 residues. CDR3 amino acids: CASSVLQGRTYEQYF. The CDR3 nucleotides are TGTGCCAGCAGTGTTTTACAGGGGCGTACCTACGAGCAGTACTTC.

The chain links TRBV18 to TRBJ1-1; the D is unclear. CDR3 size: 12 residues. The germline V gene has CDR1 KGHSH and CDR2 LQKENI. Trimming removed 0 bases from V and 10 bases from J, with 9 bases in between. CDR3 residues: CASSPPDMGAFF. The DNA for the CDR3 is TGTGCCAGCTCACCACCAGACATGGGAGCTTTCTTT.

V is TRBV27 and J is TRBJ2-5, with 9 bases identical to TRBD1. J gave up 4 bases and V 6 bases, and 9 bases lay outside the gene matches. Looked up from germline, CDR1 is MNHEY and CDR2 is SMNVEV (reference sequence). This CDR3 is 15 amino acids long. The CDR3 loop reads CASSTTGTGTETQYF. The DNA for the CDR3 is TGTGCCAGCAGCACGACCGGGACAGGGACAGAGACCCAGTACTTC.

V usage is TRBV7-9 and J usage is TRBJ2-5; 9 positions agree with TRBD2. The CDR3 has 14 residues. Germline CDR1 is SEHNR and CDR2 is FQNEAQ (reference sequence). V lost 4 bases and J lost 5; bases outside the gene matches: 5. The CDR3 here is CASSSLAGVETQYF. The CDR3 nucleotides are TGTGCCAGCAGCTCATTAGCGGGGGTTGAGACCCAGTACTTC.

The CDR3 nucleotides read TGTGCCAGCAGTGGTGGGACAGTCTATTCTAACTATGGCTACACCTTC. It encodes CASSGGTVYSNYGYTF. The chain has TRBV6-1 and TRBJ1-2, with 7 bases aligning to TRBD1. The CDR3 consists of 16 residues. V dropped 4 bases and J dropped 0; count of bases not matched to a gene: 8. Germline V lookup: CDR1 MNHNS, CDR2 SASEGT.

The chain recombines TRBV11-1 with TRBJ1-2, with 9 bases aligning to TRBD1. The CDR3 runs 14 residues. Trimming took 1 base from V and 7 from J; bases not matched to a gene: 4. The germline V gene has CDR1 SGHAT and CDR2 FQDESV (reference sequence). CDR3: CASSLDGTGSGYTF. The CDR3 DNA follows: TGTGCCAGCAGCTTAGATGGGACAGGGAGTGGCTACACCTTC.

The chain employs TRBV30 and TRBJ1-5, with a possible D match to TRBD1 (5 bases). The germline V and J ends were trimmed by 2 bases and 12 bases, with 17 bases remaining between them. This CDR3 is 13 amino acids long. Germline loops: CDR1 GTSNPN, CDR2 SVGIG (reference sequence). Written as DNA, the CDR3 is TGTGCCTGGAGTCTTCAGCAGGGTTGGTTCCAGCATTTT. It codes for CAWSLQQGWFQHF.

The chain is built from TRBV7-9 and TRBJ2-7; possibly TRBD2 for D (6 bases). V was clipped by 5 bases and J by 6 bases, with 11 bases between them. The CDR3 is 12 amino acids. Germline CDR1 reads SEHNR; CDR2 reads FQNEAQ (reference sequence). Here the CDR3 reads CASSILSGEQYF. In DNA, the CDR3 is TGTGCCAGCAGCATCCTTAGCGGCGAGCAGTACTTC.